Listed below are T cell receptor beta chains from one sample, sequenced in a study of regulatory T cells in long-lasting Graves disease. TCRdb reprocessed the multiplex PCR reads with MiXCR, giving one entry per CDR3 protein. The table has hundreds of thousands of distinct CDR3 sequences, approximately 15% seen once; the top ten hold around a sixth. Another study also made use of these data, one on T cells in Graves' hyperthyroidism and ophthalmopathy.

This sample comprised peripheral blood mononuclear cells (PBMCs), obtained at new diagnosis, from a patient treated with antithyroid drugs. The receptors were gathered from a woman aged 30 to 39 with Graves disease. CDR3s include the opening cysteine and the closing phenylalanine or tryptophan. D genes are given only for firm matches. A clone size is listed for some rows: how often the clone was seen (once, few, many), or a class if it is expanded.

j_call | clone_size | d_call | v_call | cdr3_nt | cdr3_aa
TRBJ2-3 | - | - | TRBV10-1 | TGCGCCAGCAGTGACCGACAGGGTGGGGGGACAGATACGCAGTATTTT | CASSDRQGGGTDTQYF
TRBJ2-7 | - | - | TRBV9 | TGTGCCAGCAGCCCCCGCCTGGCGGACAGATACGAGCAGTACTTC | CASSPRLADRYEQYF
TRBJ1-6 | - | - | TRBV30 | TGTGCCTGGAGCCCGCTGGGGAATTCACCCCTCCACTTT | CAWSPLGNSPLHF
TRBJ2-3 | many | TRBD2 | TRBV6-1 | TGTGCCAGCAGCCCGGGGAGGCGGGAGACAGATACGCAGTATTTT | CASSPGRRETDTQYF
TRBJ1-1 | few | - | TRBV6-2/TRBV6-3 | TGTGCCAGCAGATACATCTCGTTGACTGAAGCTTTCTTT | CASRYISLTEAFF
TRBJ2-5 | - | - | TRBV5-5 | TGTGCCAGCAGCTTACACGGCAGAGGGGAGACCCAGTACTTC | CASSLHGRGETQYF
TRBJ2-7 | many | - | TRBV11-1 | TGTGCCAGCAGCTTAGAGTTTATCGGGAACTACGAGCAGTACTTC | CASSLEFIGNYEQYF
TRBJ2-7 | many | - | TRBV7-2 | TGTGCCAGCAGCTTATATGGTTCGGGGGAGCAGTACTTC | CASSLYGSGEQYF
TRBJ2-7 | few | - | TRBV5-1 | TGCGCCAGCAGCTTGGAAGTCCCTTCGGACGAGCAGTACTTC | CASSLEVPSDEQYF
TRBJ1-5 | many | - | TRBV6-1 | TGTGCCAGCAGTGAACAGATGGGCAATCAGCCCCAGCATTTT | CASSEQMGNQPQHF
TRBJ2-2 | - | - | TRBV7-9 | TGTGCCACAGTGCCGGGACGGGGGAACACCGGGGAGCTGTTTTTT | CATVPGRGNTGELFF
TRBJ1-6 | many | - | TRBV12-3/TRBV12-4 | TGTGCCAGCACCCTGGATTATAATTCACCCCTCCACTTT | CASTLDYNSPLHF
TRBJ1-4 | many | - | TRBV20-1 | TGCAGTGCTGCGGCAGGGTTAACTAATGAAAAACTGTTTTTT | CSAAAGLTNEKLFF
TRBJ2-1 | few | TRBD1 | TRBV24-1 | TGTGCCACCAGTGACCCGACAGGGGGGGGTTACAATGAGCAGTTCTTC | CATSDPTGGGYNEQFF
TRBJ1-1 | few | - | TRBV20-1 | TGCAGTGCTAGCCCCTCCTCTCTAGGCACTGAAGCTTTCTTT | CSASPSSLGTEAFF
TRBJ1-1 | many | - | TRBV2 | TGTGCCACCCAAAGGGAGGGACTGAACACTGAAGCTTTCTTT | CATQREGLNTEAFF
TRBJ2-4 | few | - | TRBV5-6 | TGTGCCAGCAGCTTGTGGGCAGGGACGCCAGCCAAAAACATTCAGTACTTC | CASSLWAGTPAKNIQYF
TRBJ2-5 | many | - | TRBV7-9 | TGTGCCAGCAGCTTAAAGGGGATTCAAGAGACCCAGTACTTC | CASSLKGIQETQYF
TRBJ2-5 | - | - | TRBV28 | TGTGCCAGCAGCCTTTCCTTAATACAGGGTATCCAAGAGACCCAGTACTTC | CASSLSLIQGIQETQYF
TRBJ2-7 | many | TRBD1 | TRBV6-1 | TGTGCCAGCAGCCCTAGGACAGGGTGGCGCTACGAGCAGTACTTC | CASSPRTGWRYEQYF
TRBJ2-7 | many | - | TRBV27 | TGTGCCAGCAGGACGGGCAGGCCACAGGACTACCGAACCTACGAGCAGTACTTC | CASRTGRPQDYRTYEQYF
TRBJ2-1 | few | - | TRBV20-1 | TGCAGTGCTAGTACGCCACCAGTCAACAATGAGCAGTTCTTC | CSASTPPVNNEQFF
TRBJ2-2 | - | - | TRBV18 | TGTGCCAGCTCACCGAAAGGGATGTCAACCGGGGAGCTGTTTTTT | CASSPKGMSTGELFF
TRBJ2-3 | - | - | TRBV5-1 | TGCGCCAGCAGCGGTATGGCTAGCAAAGATACGCAGTATTTT | CASSGMASKDTQYF
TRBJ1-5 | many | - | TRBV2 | TGTGCCAGCACTAGGAATAGCAATCAGCCCCAGCATTTT | CASTRNSNQPQHF
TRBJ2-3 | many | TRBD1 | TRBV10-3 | TGTGCCATCGGGACAGGGGGCTGGGATACGCAGTATTTT | CAIGTGGWDTQYF
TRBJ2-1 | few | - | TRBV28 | TGTGCCAGCTCGTTATCAGCGTGGGAGCAGTTCTTC | CASSLSAWEQFF
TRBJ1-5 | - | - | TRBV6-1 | TGTGCCAGCGGCAGACAGAACAATCAGCCCCAGCATTTT | CASGRQNNQPQHF
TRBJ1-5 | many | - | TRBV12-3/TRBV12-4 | TGTGCCAGCAGTACCGGACATAGCAATCAGCCCCAGCATTTT | CASSTGHSNQPQHF
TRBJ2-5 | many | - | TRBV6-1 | TGTGCCAGCAGCAGGGGACGGGGAGAGACCCAGTACTTC | CASSRGRGETQYF
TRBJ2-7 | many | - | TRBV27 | TGTGCCAGCAGTCTAACTAGTTTCCACGAGCAGTACTTC | CASSLTSFHEQYF
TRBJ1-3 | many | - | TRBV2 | TGTGCCAGCAGTGGTCTCAGGGCCAACTCTGGAAACACCATATATTTT | CASSGLRANSGNTIYF
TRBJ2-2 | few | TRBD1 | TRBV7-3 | TGTGCCAGCAGCTTCGGGACAGGGGGTACCGGGGAGCTGTTTTTT | CASSFGTGGTGELFF
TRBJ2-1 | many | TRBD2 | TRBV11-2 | TGTGCCAGCAGCTTATTGGCAGCGGGGGACAATGAGCAGTTCTTC | CASSLLAAGDNEQFF
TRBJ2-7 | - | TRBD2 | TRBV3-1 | TGTGCCAGCAGCCTGGGAGCGGGCGGGAGGGGCTACGAGCAGTACTTC | CASSLGAGGRGYEQYF
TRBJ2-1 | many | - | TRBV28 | TGTGCCAGCTGTTGCGGTACCTACAATGAGCAGTTCTTC | CASCCGTYNEQFF
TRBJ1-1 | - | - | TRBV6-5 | TGTGCCAGCAGTTACCTCGGGGGGGCCGGGGCTTTCTTT | CASSYLGGAGAFF
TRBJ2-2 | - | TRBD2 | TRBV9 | TGTGCCAGCAGCGTAGGTTTAGCGGGAGTGTACACCGGGGAGCTGTTTTTT | CASSVGLAGVYTGELFF
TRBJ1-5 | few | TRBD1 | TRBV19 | TGTGCCAGTAGTGCCGTTGGGACAGGGGGTCAGCCCCAGCATTTT | CASSAVGTGGQPQHF
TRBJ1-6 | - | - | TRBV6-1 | TGTGCCAGCACCCCCACGGGGGCAGTCGTGTCACCCCTCCACTTT | CASTPTGAVVSPLHF
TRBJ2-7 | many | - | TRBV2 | TGTGCCAGCAGGATCTCCTACGAGCAGTACTTC | CASRISYEQYF
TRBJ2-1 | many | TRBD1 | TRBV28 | TGTGCCAGCATAAGTTTGAGGGACAGGGGAGTGAATGAGCAGTTCTTC | CASISLRDRGVNEQFF
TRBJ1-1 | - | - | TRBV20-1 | TGCAGTGCGGTATTTTGGGGTTTCACTGAAGCTTTCTTT | CSAVFWGFTEAFF
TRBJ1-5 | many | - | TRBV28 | TGTGCCAGCATTTCAACAGGAAAATCCTTCGAGCATAGCAATCAGCCCCAGCATTTT | CASISTGKSFEHSNQPQHF
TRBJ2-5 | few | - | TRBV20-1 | TGCAGTGCCCGGGGGGCCCCCCCCTGGTGGGAGACCCAGTACTTC | CSARGAPPWWETQYF
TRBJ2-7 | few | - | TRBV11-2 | TGTGCCAGCAGCCCAGGCAGGACCCTCTACGAGCAGTACTTC | CASSPGRTLYEQYF
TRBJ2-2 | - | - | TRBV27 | TGTGCCAGCAGTAGCTGGGACACTAGCCCTAACACCGGGGAGCTGTTTTTT | CASSSWDTSPNTGELFF
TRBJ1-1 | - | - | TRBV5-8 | TGTGCCAGCAGCTCGAGGGCGGGTAGCTTTTCCACTGAAGCTCTCTTT | CASSSRAGSFSTEALF
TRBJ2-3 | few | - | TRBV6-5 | TGTGCCAGCAGTTTCCCGGGAGCCACCGGCACAGATACGCAGTATTTT | CASSFPGATGTDTQYF
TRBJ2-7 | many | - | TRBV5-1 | TGCGCCAGCACTAACACGGATCCCCGCTACGAGCAGTACTTC | CASTNTDPRYEQYF
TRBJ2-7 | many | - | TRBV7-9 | TGTGCCAGCAGCTCAACAGATTCCGAGCAGTACTTC | CASSSTDSEQYF
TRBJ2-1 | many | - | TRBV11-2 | TGTGCCAGCAGCTCAAGACAGTTCTCCTACAATGAGCAGTTCTTC | CASSSRQFSYNEQFF
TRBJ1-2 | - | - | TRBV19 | TGTGCCACCACTTCAACGGGGGCGCTGGCCCCGGCGACCTATGGCTACACCTTC | CATTSTGALAPATYGYTF
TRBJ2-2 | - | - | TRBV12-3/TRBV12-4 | TGTGCCAGCAGCGTAGATCGTCTTCCTCCCGGGGAGCTGTTTTTT | CASSVDRLPPGELFF
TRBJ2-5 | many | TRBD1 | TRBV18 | TGTGCCAGCTCACCCGACAGGGCACAAGAGACCCAGTACTTC | CASSPDRAQETQYF
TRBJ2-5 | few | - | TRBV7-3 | TGTGCCAGCAGCATCGACTACCAAGAGACCCAGTACTTC | CASSIDYQETQYF
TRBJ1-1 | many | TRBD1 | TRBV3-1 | TGTGCCAGCAGCCATGACAGGGCGGGCAACACTGAAGCTTTCTTT | CASSHDRAGNTEAFF
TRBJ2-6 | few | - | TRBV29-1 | TGCAGCGCCCTACTCCTCTCTGGGGCCAACGTCCTGACTTTC | CSALLLSGANVLTF
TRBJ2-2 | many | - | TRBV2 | TGTGCCAGCAGTAACGGGGGACCCGGGGAGCTGTTTTTT | CASSNGGPGELFF